The 21 T cell receptor beta chains reported below all come from one sample, sequenced in a study of blood T cell repertoires in COVID-19. Only in-frame clones appear in the TCRdb table, and some are missing; sequencing was by immunoSEQ multiplex PCR. Found here are 200,000 to 300,000 clones, roughly 82% of them singletons; the top ten hold roughly 2%. The sample comprised PBMCs or T cells enriched from blood (not recorded which). Receptors were obtained from a woman between 45 and 60 years old who had recovered from COVID-19.

The chain joins TRBV6-2 or TRBV6-3 to TRBJ1-1; 10 bases fit TRBD1. This CDR3 has 15 amino acids. J lost 8 bases, V lost 2 bases, and 8 bases had no gene match. Germline-derived CDR1 and CDR2 are MNHEY and SVGEGT. CDR3 loop: CASSYPGTGEIEAFF. The CDR3 DNA reads TGTGCCAGCAGTTACCCAGGGACAGGGGAGATCGAAGCTTTCTTT.

This chain links TRBV7-8 with TRBJ1-1, with 9 bases aligning to TRBD1. Germline lookup yields CDR1 SGHVS and CDR2 FQNEAQ. The V gene end was trimmed by 5 bases and the J gene end by 3 bases; junction bases not matched to a gene: 4. This CDR3 spans 14 amino acids. CDR3 DNA sequence: TGTGCCAGCAGCCGGGACAGGGTTCACACTGAAGCTTTCTTT. The encoded protein is CASSRDRVHTEAFF.

In this sample, this clone turned up a few times. V is TRBV4-3 and J is TRBJ1-1; tentative D call: TRBD1 (6 bases). Germline CDR1 is LGHNA and CDR2 is YSLEER. Trimming stripped 2 bases from V and 7 bases from J, with 14 bases between. The CDR3 spans 14 residues. In DNA, the CDR3 is TGCGCCAGCAGCCAAAAAGGGGGAACTGGTGAAGCTTTCTTT. It yields the protein CASSQKGGTGEAFF.

V and J are TRBV28 and TRBJ1-2, with 9 bases matching TRBD1. Germline V gives CDR1 MDHEN, CDR2 SYDVKM. Unmatched junction bases numbered 13, after V lost 6 bases and J lost 8 bases. The CDR3 sequence is 15 residues long. The CDR3 spells CASRTPGQGLRGYTF. The CDR3 nucleotides are TGTGCCAGCAGAACACCGGGACAGGGATTAAGGGGCTACACCTTC.

The chain has TRBV10-3 and TRBJ2-7; D gene uncertain. V dropped 8 bases and J dropped 1 base, with 6 bases sitting between them. The CDR3 covers 11 residues. Germline V gene data show CDR1 as ENHRY and CDR2 as SYGVKD. The CDR3 sequence: CAIAESYEQYF. The CDR3 region has the DNA TGTGCCATCGCAGAATCCTACGAGCAGTACTTC.

The rearrangement joins TRBV5-1 to TRBJ2-6, with D possibly matching TRBD1 (5 bases). This CDR3 has 16 residues. Germline V gene sequence: CDR1 SGHRS, CDR2 YFSETQ. Trimming stripped 0 bases from V and 2 bases from J, with 9 bases between. The CDR3 DNA is TGCGCCAGCAGCTTGGAGGTAGGGGCTGGGGCCAACGTCCTGACTTTC. Amino acids: CASSLEVGAGANVLTF.

This rearrangement joins TRBV20-1 to TRBJ2-7; 8 bases map to TRBD2. V lost 3 bases to trimming and J lost 6 bases; unmatched junction nucleotides: 10. Germline-derived CDR1 and CDR2 are DFQATT and SNEGSKA (reference sequence). This CDR3 is built from 14 residues. This CDR3 is CSASTSGHLTEQYF. CDR3 in DNA: TGCAGTGCTAGTACTAGCGGCCACCTTACCGAGCAGTACTTC.

This clone was seen a single time. The chain joins TRBV7-2 to TRBJ2-5; 14 bases are a match to TRBD2. This CDR3 is 15 amino acids long. The V gene end was trimmed by 6 bases and the J gene end by 4 bases; junction bases not matched to a gene: 4. CDR1 and CDR2 (germline): SGHTA, FQGNSA. Here the CDR3 reads CASRRLAGGIETQYF. The CDR3 DNA follows: TGTGCCAGCAGGAGACTAGCGGGAGGGATAGAGACCCAGTACTTC.

The chain combines TRBV12-3 or TRBV12-4 with TRBJ1-1; no clear D gene. The ends were cut back, 4 bases at V and 1 base at J, with 4 bases in the middle. The CDR3 has 12 amino acids. The CDR3 DNA reads TGTGCCAGCAGTTCCTGGAACACTGAAGCTTTCTTT. Protein sequence: CASSSWNTEAFF.

This rearrangement joins TRBV18 to TRBJ1-2, with 10 bases that match TRBD1. This CDR3 is built from 14 residues. V shed 3 bases, J shed 8 bases, and the junction held 6 bases outside the gene matches. Germline CDR1 is KGHSH and CDR2 is LQKENI. CDR3 amino acids: CASSPTGGYEGYTF. The CDR3 DNA follows: TGTGCCAGCTCACCGACAGGGGGCTACGAGGGCTACACCTTC.

The chain has TRBV19 and TRBJ2-7; perhaps TRBD1 as D (6 bases). CDR1 and CDR2 (germline): LNHDA, SQIVND (reference sequence). Trimming stripped 4 bases from V and 1 base from J, with 11 bases between. This CDR3 region has 14 residues. The CDR3 nucleotides read TGTGCCAGTAGTACCCCACAGGGTTCCTACGAGCAGTACTTC. Amino acid sequence: CASSTPQGSYEQYF. The full variable domain, its missing parts supplied by reference TRBV19 and TRBJ2-7, is DGGITQSPKYLFRKEGQNVTLSCEQNLNHDAMYWYRQDPGQGLRLIYYSQIVNDFQKGDIAEGYSVSREKKESFPLTVTSAQKNPTAFYLCASSTPQGSYEQYFGPGTRLTVT.

The chain joins TRBV11-3 to TRBJ2-1; 16 bases agree with TRBD2. The junction had 7 bases not matched to a gene; V was cut back by 3 bases and J by 5 bases. Germline values: CDR1 SGHNT, CDR2 YENEEA. There are 18 residues in the CDR3. The CDR3 sequence: CASSFSGTSGGAHNEQFF. CDR3 nucleotide sequence: TGTGCCAGCAGCTTTAGTGGGACTAGCGGGGGGGCCCACAATGAGCAGTTCTTC.

The chain joins TRBV7-3 to TRBJ2-1; 10 bases align to TRBD2. Trimming removed 5 bases from V and 0 bases from J; junction bases left unmatched: 7. The CDR3 has 17 amino acids. Germline CDR1 is SGHTA and CDR2 is FQGTGA. The CDR3 here is CASSMPGLAASYNEQFF. The CDR3 DNA reads as TGTGCCAGCAGCATGCCCGGACTAGCGGCCTCCTACAATGAGCAGTTCTTC.

This clone is a singleton in its sample. The rearrangement uses TRBV6-5 and TRBJ2-7, with a weak D call TRBD2 (6 bases). CDR3 size: 11 residues. Trimming removed 10 bases at V and 4 bases at J, with 11 bases between. Germline values: CDR1 MNHEY, CDR2 SVGAGI. Written as DNA, the CDR3 is TGTGCCACCGGGACTTTATACGAGCAGTACTTC. This gives the protein CATGTLYEQYF.

The V gene is TRBV5-1, the J gene TRBJ2-7; tentatively, D is TRBD2 (5 bases). This CDR3 region has 15 residues. The germline CDR1 and CDR2 sequences are SGHRS and YFSETQ. V dropped 6 bases and J dropped 2 bases, with 18 bases sitting between them. The CDR3 is CASTPTGKFPYEQYF. CDR3 DNA sequence: TGCGCCAGCACCCCGACGGGGAAGTTCCCCTACGAGCAGTACTTC. Complete variable domain (other parts from reference TRBV5-1 and TRBJ2-7): KAGVTQTPRYLIKTRGQQVTLSCSPISGHRSVSWYQQTPGQGLQFLFEYFSETQRNKGNFPGRFSGRQFSNSRSEMNVSTLELGDSALYLCASTPTGKFPYEQYFGPGTRLTVT.

This rearrangement joins TRBV3-1 (or the pseudogene TRBV3-2) to TRBJ1-1; TRBD1 matches at 9 bases. V shed 2 bases, J shed 3 bases, and the junction held 13 bases outside the gene matches. The CDR3 has 18 amino acids. Germline CDR1 and CDR2: LGHDT and YNNKEL (reference sequence). The CDR3 sequence is CASSQRDKDRGDYTEAFF. The CDR3 nucleotides read TGTGCCAGCAGCCAAAGAGATAAAGACAGGGGGGACTACACTGAAGCTTTCTTT.

The V gene is TRBV5-4, the J gene TRBJ1-2; 8 positions agree with TRBD1. With V trimmed by 4 bases and J by 4 bases, 6 bases remained unmatched. CDR3 length: 14 residues. Germline CDR1 SGHNT, CDR2 YYREEE (reference sequence). CDR3 residues: CASSTTGASYGYTF. DNA of the CDR3: TGTGCCAGCAGCACGACAGGGGCGAGCTATGGCTACACCTTC.

The chain combines TRBV5-8 with TRBJ2-3; the match to TRBD2 covers 8 bases. The CDR3 has 15 residues. Germline V gives CDR1 SGHTS, CDR2 YDEGEE. The junction had 9 bases not matched to a gene; V was cut back by 4 bases and J by 5 bases. The CDR3 spells CASSLLSGSIDTQYF. The CDR3 DNA is TGTGCCAGCAGCCTTCTGAGCGGGAGTATAGATACGCAGTATTTT.

This clone was seen just once. The rearrangement uses TRBV7-3 and TRBJ2-5; 7 nucleotides agree with TRBD2. The CDR3 totals 15 residues. V shed 5 bases, J shed 5 bases, and the junction held 11 bases outside the gene matches. Germline loops: CDR1 SGHTA, CDR2 FQGTGA. The CDR3 DNA reads as TGTGCCAGCAGCCCGTGGGGCGGGAGATCGGAGACCCAGTACTTC. Translated: CASSPWGGRSETQYF.

V usage is TRBV7-9 and J usage is TRBJ2-7; TRBD2 matches 10 bases. This CDR3 region has 17 residues. From germline, CDR1 is SEHNR and CDR2 FQNEAQ (reference sequence). With V trimmed by 2 bases and J by 3 bases, 10 bases remained unmatched. Here the CDR3 DNA reads TGTGCCAGCAGCTTACTAGCGGGAGCGTCCCCCTACTACGAGCAGTACTTC. It codes for CASSLLAGASPYYEQYF.

The chain links TRBV27 to TRBJ2-1; TRBD1 agrees at 10 bases. With V trimmed by 6 bases and J by 4 bases, 6 bases remained unmatched. In germline, CDR1 is MNHEY, CDR2 SMNVEV (reference sequence). There are 15 residues in the CDR3. The CDR3 loop is CASSQTGGEYNEQFF. The CDR3 DNA is TGTGCCAGCAGCCAGACAGGGGGCGAGTACAATGAGCAGTTCTTC.